One and the same sample provided the 9 T cell receptor beta chains below, sequenced in a study of blood T cell repertoires in COVID-19. The table came from immunoSEQ multiplex PCR; TCRdb's copy has only in-frame clones and leaves some out. The sample yields about 80,000 clones, roughly four fifths seen once. Specimen: peripheral blood. All receptors derive from a man aged 80 or over with acute or convalescent COVID-19.

The chain joins TRBV29-1 to TRBJ1-5; tentative D call: TRBD1 (5 bases). Germline V gene sequence: CDR1 SQVTM, CDR2 ANQGSEA. The V end was cut by 4 bases, the J end by 4 bases, with 8 bases between. The CDR3 covers 12 residues. The chain's CDR3 is CSVGQGNQPQHF. The CDR3 DNA sequence: TGCAGCGTTGGTCAGGGAAATCAGCCCCAGCATTTT.

The chain uses TRBV30 and TRBJ2-7; TRBD1 agrees at 8 bases. The V gene's germline CDR1 is GTSNPN and CDR2 SVGIG (reference sequence). This CDR3 comprises 13 residues. V shed 2 bases and J 3 bases; nucleotides not matched to a gene: 3. Here the CDR3 reads CAWSRTGSYEQYF. CDR3 bases: TGTGCCTGGAGTAGGACAGGGAGCTACGAGCAGTACTTC.

This chain uses TRBV5-1 with TRBJ1-4, with D possibly being TRBD1 (5 bases). Germline CDR1 SGHRS, CDR2 YFSETQ. This CDR3 has 13 amino acids. V was clipped by 6 bases and J by 2 bases, with 8 bases between them. Written as DNA, the CDR3 is TGCGCCAGCAAGGAGGGGACTAATGAAAAACTGTTTTTT. It specifies CASKEGTNEKLFF.

The CDR3: CASSLSQGAGETQYF. DNA of the CDR3: TGTGCCAGCAGCTTGAGCCAGGGGGCAGGGGAGACCCAGTACTTC. This rearrangement joins TRBV5-4 to TRBJ2-5, with 8 bases fitting TRBD1. CDR3 length: 15 residues. The V gene's germline CDR1 is SGHNT and CDR2 YYREEE (reference sequence). V shed 1 base, J shed 5 bases, and the junction held 7 bases outside the gene matches.

The chain carries TRBV4-1 and TRBJ2-5, with TRBD1 identical over 7 bases. The V segment lost 3 bases and the J segment 2 bases; nucleotides outside the gene matches: 6. This CDR3 is built from 15 residues. The germline gives CDR1 MGHRA, CDR2 YSYEKL. The CDR3 DNA reads TGCGCCAGCAGCCAGGGGACAGCCGAACAAGAGACCCAGTACTTC. This gives the protein CASSQGTAEQETQYF.

The V gene is TRBV7-6, the J gene TRBJ1-6, with D possibly TRBD1 on 6 matching bases. The CDR3 contains 18 residues. Per germline, CDR1 SGHVS and CDR2 FNYEAQ. Trimming took off 2 bases at V and 7 bases at J, with 21 bases between the two ends. This CDR3 reads CASSLRVLGGSGNSPLHF. CDR3 DNA: TGTGCCAGCAGCTTAAGGGTCCTTGGGGGCTCCGGGAATTCACCCCTCCACTTT.

The chain couples TRBV2 to TRBJ1-1, with D possibly matching TRBD1 (6 bases). CDR3 length: 16 amino acids. Germline loops: CDR1 SNHLY, CDR2 FYNNEI. V lost 3 bases and J 4 bases, leaving 18 bases between the germline ends. For the CDR3, the DNA is TGTGCCAGCAGTGAGAGGGGTCAGGGGTACGTCACTGAAGCTTTCTTT. Its translation is CASSERGQGYVTEAFF.

CDR3 amino acids: CASSLVPGDYGYTF. The DNA for the CDR3 is TGTGCCAGCAGCTTGGTGCCGGGGGACTATGGCTACACCTTC. The chain carries TRBV5-4 and TRBJ1-2, with D maybe TRBD1 (5 bases). Germline V gene sequence: CDR1 SGHNT, CDR2 YYREEE (reference sequence). This CDR3 spans 14 amino acids. V lost 0 bases and J 3 bases, leaving 9 bases between the germline ends.

The chain links TRBV10-3 to TRBJ1-4, with a weak D call TRBD1 (5 bases). CDR3 length equals 14 residues. The germline V gene encodes CDR1 ENHRY and CDR2 SYGVKD. V was trimmed by 10 bases and J by 7 bases, leaving 19 bases between them. CDR3 sequence (DNA): TGTGCCACCCAAACCGGGGGTACACTTGAAAAACTGTTTTTT. The encoded protein is CATQTGGTLEKLFF.